This T cell receptor (beta chain) was sequenced for a study of regulatory T cells in long-lasting Graves disease. The time point was: newly diagnosed GD, antithyroid drugs for less than 3 months. Generation of the TCR library employed RNA extracted from PBMCs. Both iRepertoire HTBI primers and Arm-PCR of CDR3 regions were used to build the TCR beta libraries. TCRdb itself ran the multiplex PCR reads through MiXCR, one entry per CDR3 protein. The sample consists of over 500,000 distinct CDR3 sequences, roughly 15% of them appearing once. Concerning this clonotype: Its matching antigen is unknown. A single base separates this from a much larger clone, so it may be a read error.

Study-wide results and limits: With a small sample size, accuracy may have been reduced.

The sample was also linked to a second study, of T cells in Graves' hyperthyroidism and ophthalmopathy. That paper adds: Using the HTBI primer set, a first-round RT-PCR was run on the TCR CDR3.

This clonotype originated in a woman aged 25 to 39 with Graves disease. The input for sequencing was peripheral blood mononuclear cells (PBMCs), taken at new diagnosis, from a patient treated with antithyroid drugs.

CDR3 sequence (DNA): TGCAGTACTGGACAGGAAAAACTGTTTTTT. Translated: CSTGQEKLFF. The chain employs TRBV20-1 and TRBJ1-4, with D possibly matching TRBD1 (6 bases). The CDR3 extends over 10 amino acids. Germline V lookup: CDR1 DFQATT, CDR2 SNEGSKA (reference sequence). With 8 bases removed from V and 8 bases from J, the gap between germline ends came to 9 bases.